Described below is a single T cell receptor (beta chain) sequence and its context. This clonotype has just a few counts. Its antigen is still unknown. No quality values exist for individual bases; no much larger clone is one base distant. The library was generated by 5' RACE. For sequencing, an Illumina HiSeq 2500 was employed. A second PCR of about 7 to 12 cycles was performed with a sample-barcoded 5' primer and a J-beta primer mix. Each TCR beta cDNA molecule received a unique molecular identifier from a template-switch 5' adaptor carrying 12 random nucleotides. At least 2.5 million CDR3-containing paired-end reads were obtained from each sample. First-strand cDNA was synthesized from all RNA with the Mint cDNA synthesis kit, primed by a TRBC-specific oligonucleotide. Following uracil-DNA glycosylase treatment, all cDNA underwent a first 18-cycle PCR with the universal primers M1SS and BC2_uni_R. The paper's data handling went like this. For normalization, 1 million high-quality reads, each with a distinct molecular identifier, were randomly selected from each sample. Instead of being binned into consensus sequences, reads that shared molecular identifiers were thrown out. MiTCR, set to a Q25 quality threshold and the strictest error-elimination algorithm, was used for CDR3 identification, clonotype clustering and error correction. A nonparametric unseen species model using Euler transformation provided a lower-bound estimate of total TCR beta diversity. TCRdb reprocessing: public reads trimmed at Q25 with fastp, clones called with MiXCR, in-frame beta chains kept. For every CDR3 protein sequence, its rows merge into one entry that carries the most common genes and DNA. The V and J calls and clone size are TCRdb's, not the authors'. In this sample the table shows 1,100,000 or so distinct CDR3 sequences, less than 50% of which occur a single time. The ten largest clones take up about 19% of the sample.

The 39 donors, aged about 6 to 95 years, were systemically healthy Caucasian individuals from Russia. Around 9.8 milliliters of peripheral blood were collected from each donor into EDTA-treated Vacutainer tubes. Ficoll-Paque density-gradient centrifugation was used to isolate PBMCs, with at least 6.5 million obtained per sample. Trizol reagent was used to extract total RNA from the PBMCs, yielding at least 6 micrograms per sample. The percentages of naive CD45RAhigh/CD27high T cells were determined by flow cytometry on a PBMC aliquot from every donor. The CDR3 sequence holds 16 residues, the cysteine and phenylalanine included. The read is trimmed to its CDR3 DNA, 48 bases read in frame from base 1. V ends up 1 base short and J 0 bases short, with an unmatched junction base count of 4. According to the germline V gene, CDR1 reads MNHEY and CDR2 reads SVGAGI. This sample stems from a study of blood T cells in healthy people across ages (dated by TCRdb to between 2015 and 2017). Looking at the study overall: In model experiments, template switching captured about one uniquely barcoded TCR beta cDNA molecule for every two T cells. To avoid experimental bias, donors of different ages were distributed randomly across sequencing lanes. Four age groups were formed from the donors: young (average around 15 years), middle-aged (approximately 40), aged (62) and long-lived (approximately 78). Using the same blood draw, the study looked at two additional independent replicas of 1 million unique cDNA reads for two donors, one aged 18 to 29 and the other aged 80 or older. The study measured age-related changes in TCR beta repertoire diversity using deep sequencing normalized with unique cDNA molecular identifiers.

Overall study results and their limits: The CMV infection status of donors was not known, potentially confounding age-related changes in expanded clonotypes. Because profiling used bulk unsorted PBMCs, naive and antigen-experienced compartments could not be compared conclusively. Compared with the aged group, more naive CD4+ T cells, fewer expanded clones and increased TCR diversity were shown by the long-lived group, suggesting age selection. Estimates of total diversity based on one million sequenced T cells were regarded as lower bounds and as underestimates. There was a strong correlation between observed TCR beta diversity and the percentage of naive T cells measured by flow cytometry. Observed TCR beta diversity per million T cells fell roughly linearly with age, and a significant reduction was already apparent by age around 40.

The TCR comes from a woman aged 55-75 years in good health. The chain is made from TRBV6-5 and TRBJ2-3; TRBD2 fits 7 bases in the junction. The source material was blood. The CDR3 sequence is CASSYWSGMSTDTQYF. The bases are TGTGCCAGCAGTTACTGGAGCGGGATGAGCACAGATACGCAGTATTTT.